This T cell receptor (beta chain) is drawn from a study of Graves' ophthalmopathy and Graves' hyperthyroidism (dated by TCRdb to about 2018). About the full investigation: Hyperthyroidism was defined as stable when no progression to ophthalmopathy occurred within 18 months of follow-up. TCR beta repertoire signatures were used to distinguish Graves' ophthalmopathy from Graves' hyperthyroidism and to predict progression to ophthalmopathy. In total, approximately 130 blood samples were TCR-sequenced: 43 ophthalmopathy, some 75 hyperthyroidism and roughly 17 hyperthyroidism-to-ophthalmopathy patients. A discovery set of 100 patients (around 45 ophthalmopathy, 57 stable hyperthyroidism) was enrolled to explore V-J signatures distinguishing ophthalmopathy from hyperthyroidism. An independent validation cohort comprised roughly 20 hyperthyroidism patients and roughly 15 patients who later progressed from hyperthyroidism to ophthalmopathy. In five to seven hyperthyroidism patients, T-cell repertoires of thyroid tissue and blood were compared. After sampling, hyperthyroidism patients received methimazole starting at 30 mg daily, and ophthalmopathy patients received high-dose intravenous methylprednisolone.

Counted from cysteine to phenylalanine, this CDR3 has 17 amino acids. This entry keeps only the CDR3 DNA: 51 bases, framed from base 1. Trimming takes 10 bases off V and 0 bases off J; junction bases not matched to a gene: 8. For CDR1 and CDR2, the germline V gene lists ENHRY and SYGVKD. A word on this clonotype: The antigen this receptor binds is unknown. There are no base qualities to consult, and no much larger clone falls within one base.

Patients with hyperthyroidism were aged 18 to 65 years, had been newly diagnosed, and had a disease duration of less than 2 months. Anyone with other autoimmune diseases, uncontrolled infections, pregnancy or lactation was excluded from the study. Clinical symptoms, serum thyroxine, TRAb, thyroid ultrasound and orbital computed tomography formed the basis of the diagnosis. Total RNA was extracted using Trizol reagent, and RNA quality was checked on an Agilent 2100 Bioanalyzer. For repertoire sequencing, TCR beta CDR3 regions were amplified from RNA transcripts. A first-round RT-PCR used HTBI primers with the Qiagen OneStep RT-PCR kit, followed by a second-round multiplex PCR, size selection and purification. Libraries were sequenced on an Illumina HiSeq2000 using paired-end 100 bp reads. Processing in the source paper ran as follows. SOAPnuke was used for read processing, and reads with adapters, uncalled bases, a mean Phred below 15, or no exact constant-primer or identifier match were discarded. COPE v1.2.5 was used to merge high-quality paired reads. Each unique nucleotide sequence was defined as a clonotype, and clonotypes were aligned to IMGT TRB V, D and J references with MiTCR v1.1. Only V-J combinations with frequency above 0.0001 were analysed, covering approximately 99% of repertoires. For each V-J combination, a TCR clonal expansion and chaos score was defined as the ratio of F50 clonal expansion to chaos observed in the TCRdist matrix. Welch's t-statistics and random forest were used to reduce the features to about a dozen V-J combinations, which were then used as input to a naive Bayes classifier. Thyroid-blood repertoire similarity was quantified with the Morisita-Horn index. TCRdb itself trimmed the public reads at Q25 with fastp, ran MiXCR and retained productive beta chains. Entries are consolidated by CDR3 protein sequence, retaining the most common genes and DNA. For this entry, the V and J calls and clone size follow TCRdb and not the study's own pipeline. The sample yields over a million distinct CDR3 sequences; about 40% were counted once. In total, the top ten clones hold more than 9.5% of the sample.

Broader findings and caveats from the paper: In cross-validation, the 13-signature model distinguished ophthalmopathy from stable hyperthyroidism with approximately 90% sensitivity and about 81% specificity, while in the test set the corresponding values were approximately 80% and 75%. Sample size was not statistically predetermined, and group allocation was not concealed from the investigators. Most expanded thyroid clonotypes with a frequency above 0.001 also appeared in blood, which suggests that blood repertoires may reflect the immune response in the thyroid. In validation, the model predicted ophthalmopathy progression with 55% to 71% sensitivity and less than 80% specificity; some 13 predicted patients were CT-confirmed with GO in a median of approximately six months.

This sequence uses TRBV10-3 and TRBJ2-2, with 13 bases matching TRBD2. The specimen sequenced was peripheral blood or thyroid tissue (not recorded which). The sequence derives from an adult man with Graves' hyperthyroidism. This receptor carries the CDR3 CASRTGLAGTNTGELFF. The DNA sequence follows: TGTGCCAGCAGGACGGGACTAGCGGGAACGAACACCGGGGAGCTGTTTTTT.